This TCR beta chain was found in a study of cytomegalovirus exposure and HLA in healthy donors listed by TCRdb under 2017. Turning to the overall study: According to an earlier analysis of 450 to 650 of the donors, some 180 million T cells yielded approximately 120 million unique TCR beta sequences and about 300 Gb of sequence data. Rather than using new phenotypic data, the later analysis identified candidate immune exposures from TCR beta sequences and from how often those sequences occurred across donors. Alongside the repertoire data, information on donor age, sex, ethnicity and CMV serostatus was compiled. A separate validation cohort of roughly 130 different subjects was used in addition to the approximately 610-subject first cohort. Because of strong linkage in the cohort, roughly five DR-DQ haplotypes were treated as single units for association and clustering. Every repertoire in the discovery cohort had been generated on one and the same sequencing platform. HLA typing covered class I and class II loci at four-digit resolution. Typing coverage varied by locus: roughly 620-630 donors for A, B, C, DRB1 and DQB1; under 550 for DQA1; about 570 for DPA1; approximately 470 for DPB1. An earlier analysis of 587 of the donors used high-throughput TCR beta sequencing to judge whether each TCR beta V gene segment behaved as functional or pseudogenic. To predict cytomegalovirus infection status, the study combined high-throughput TCR immunosequencing, statistical association of individual TCRs with disease status, and machine learning. Using immunosequencing, the study profiled T cell repertoires from around 670 subjects and related those repertoires to cytomegalovirus serostatus. About 330 gigabases of sequencing data and around 80 million unique TCR sequences made up an early release that covered 640 HLA-typed donors. The genetic ancestry cluster associated with self-reported Caucasian donors included 65% to 90% of the approximately 400 genotyped donors. A later analysis re-examined previously published TCR beta repertoires from about 700 donors and added high-resolution HLA genotyping to investigate patterns of TCR occurrence. Among around 400 genotyped donors of the cohort, an average of approximately 240,000 unique TCR beta nucleotide sequences was sequenced per donor, of which 15% to 20% were non-productive. A later genetic analysis took genome-wide SNP genotypes for 398 of the 666 donors and used that subset as a discovery cohort. The study aimed to test whether signatures of past pathogen exposure could be identified by cataloging public T cell receptors. Broader findings and caveats from the paper: A further reported finding was that TCR beta sequences accurately predicted the HLA-A and HLA-B alleles for most subjects in the first cohort. In a later analysis, most CMV-associated TCR beta chains were found to appear HLA-restricted, with HLA associations seemingly driven largely by CMV exposure. Because HLA typing was missing for some donors at each locus, association tests included only the typed subset. In a later analysis, HLA-associated TCR beta chains were found to be more clonally expanded and to have lower generation probabilities than equally common non-associated chains. In a later analysis, several top co-occurrence clusters were reported to appear linked to parvovirus B19, influenza, CMV and Epstein-Barr virus. V-gene and J-gene trimming of TCR beta chains was associated with a missense DCLRE1C variant in a later genetic analysis, and the association was replicated in an independent cohort. The study listed 150 to 200 TCR beta chains as associated with cytomegalovirus. Three of the identified cytomegalovirus-associated TCR beta chains were confirmed in vitro to be specific for cytomegalovirus antigens. Broadly in line with IMGT annotations, most TCR beta V segments showed up in productive rearrangements about 87% or about 30% of the time in an earlier analysis of 450 to 600 of the donors. In a later genetic analysis, fewer N-insertions in productive TCRs were reported among donors in an Asian-associated ancestry cluster than the approximately 630-donor mean. A cluster of highly shared sequence variants was judged likely to be a technical artifact of the sequencing pipeline. Specific HLA alleles were associated with 15,000 to 20,000 TCR beta sequences at a false discovery rate of 0.05 in a later analysis. Linkage disequilibrium might explain the correlated functional status among segregating V segments, but an unknown experimental factor could not be ruled out. Assigning TCR associations to individual alleles was difficult when HLA alleles, especially DR and DQ, strongly co-occurred. Roughly uniform sequencing depth across donors was assumed in presence/absence analyses, although this assumption may not hold. The authors suggested that the approach could potentially be extended to other disease states and immunological phenotypes. The classifier was reported to diagnose cytomegalovirus status with high specificity and sensitivity in both the original cohort and the validation cohort. The cohort was sequenced for TCR beta chains only, and without alpha or paired-chain data the features that could be detected were limited. While some public TCRs were present in many individuals, most TCR sequences turned up only very rarely across donors. A later analysis found that TCR association rates varied across HLA loci, with DRB1 alleles showing the most associated TCRs and HLA-C alleles the fewest. Approximately 16 rarely observed V segments, including chromosome 9 orphons, were excluded from the earlier analysis of almost 600 of the donors because counts were too low. CMV serostatus was the only immune exposure information available for the cohort. The 87-base-pair reads could not distinguish some IMGT-functional V segments, including TRBV6-2 and TRBV6-3, so those segments were excluded.

The library was generated by the immunoSEQ multiplex PCR assay. A mixture of 60 forward primers for TCR Vbeta segments and 13 reverse primers for TCR Jbeta segments was used in the multiplex PCR. Amplification of the CDR3 region of rearranged TCR beta genes was performed with a multiplex PCR assay on genomic DNA. The Illumina HiSeq System was used to sequence the amplified TCR beta libraries as 87-base-pair reads. On the authors' methods: A later analysis tallied 75 million to 95 million unique TCR beta chains across the approximately 670 repertoires, and 10 million to 11 million of those chains were shared by two or more donors. To remove PCR and sequencing errors, raw reads were error-corrected and collapsed into unique sequences using a nearest-neighbor algorithm that merged closely related sequences. Alignment of CDR3 sequences to IMGT reference sequences was used to assign V, D and J gene segments. For a sequence to be retained, a match of at least six nucleotides was required to both a V gene segment and a J gene segment. Rearrangements were called productive when the CDR3 lacked stop codons and stayed in frame with V and J; all others were non-productive. CDR3 was defined by IMGT convention, running from the second conserved V-encoded cysteine to the conserved J-encoded phenylalanine. The earlier analysis of approximately 590 of the donors excluded any sequence lacking an unambiguous match to a single V gene segment. In an earlier analysis of more than 500 of the donors, a V segment was called functional when productive rearrangements were above 56.7%, and segregating when the standard deviation between donors exceeded 5%. A statistical classification framework was built to diagnose cytomegalovirus status from the catalog of TCR beta chain sequences. In a later analysis, V and J genes were assigned by comparing TCR nucleotide sequences against IMGT/GENE-DB human TR gene sequences. Using the TCRdist pipeline, a later analysis assigned CDR3 sequences along with most-parsimonious VDJ recombination scenarios. In a later analysis, each TCR beta chain was defined by its CDR3 amino acid sequence together with its V-gene family, and reads without a unique V-gene family were excluded. As a way to deal with suspected cross-contamination and a sequencing artifact, a later analysis dropped 450 to 700 nucleotide sequences that were highly shared and had low generation probability. In a later analysis, a clonal expansion index for each public chain was calculated from normalized within-repertoire ranks of inferred template counts. A later analysis computed generation probabilities with a VDJ recombination model fitted to out-of-frame rearrangements, and checked the results against IGoR. In a later analysis, hypergeometric tests were used to score TCR-TCR, TCR-HLA and TCR-CMV co-occurrence, with a repertoire-size bias correction applied to TCR pairs. To estimate false discovery rates, a later analysis permuted the HLA or CMV assignments 20 times. In a later analysis, co-occurring TCRs were grouped with DBSCAN, and TCRdist sequence similarity was added when clustering was performed within HLA-allele-positive subsets. Co-occurrence clustering excluded repertoires with fewer than 30,000 or more than 120,000 public chains, plus five with anomalous nucleotide sharing. Imported from immuneACCESS, the table was reduced by TCRdb to in-frame sequences with V and J called. These copies leave out some clones; in studies compared against another copy, an unresolved V gene accounts for under half, and the cause of the remainder is not known. V, J and clone size are those of that table, while D and trimming were read from the DNA. Present in this sample are some 180,000 clones, around 80% of which were seen just once. The ten biggest clones cover roughly 2.5% of the sample.

The cohort comprised around 690 healthy bone marrow donors. At the time of sampling, every cohort member was nominally healthy, though immune exposures that went unrecorded were likely present. The donor was CMV seropositive and belonged to the group of 250 to 300 seropositive cohort members. Each donor provided a peripheral blood sample, and peripheral blood mononuclear cells were used for TCR beta sequencing. Genomic DNA extraction from the blood cell samples was performed with the Qiagen DNeasy Blood Extraction Kit. Spanning cysteine to phenylalanine, the CDR3 consists of 14 amino acids. Solely the CDR3 DNA is kept, with 42 bases framed from the first base. For CDR1 and CDR2, the germline V gene lists MNHEY and SVGAGI. At the junction V is shortened by 6 bases and J by 3 bases, with 15 bases in between. This clone was counted between two and nine times. Its specific antigen is unknown. No base-level quality is on record; no much larger clone is a single base apart.

The rearranged segments are TRBV6-5 and TRBJ2-7; the D gene cannot be named for sure. The clonotype comes from a woman younger than 45 in good health and CMV-seropositive. Sequenced material: PBMCs. The base sequence is TGTGCCAGCAGCCCGGGTCCAGACCGCTACGAGCAGTACTTC. It specifies CASSPGPDRYEQYF.